These 12 T cell receptor beta chains originate from one sample sequenced in a study of T cells in Graves' hyperthyroidism and ophthalmopathy. Amplified regions were TCR beta CDR3 sequences from RNA transcripts. When the TCR CDR3 underwent first-round RT-PCR, the HTBI primer set was used. TCRdb re-derived calls from the multiplex PCR reads in MiXCR, one entry per CDR3 protein. Seen here are 300,000 to 350,000 distinct CDR3 sequences, 15% to 20% observed once, and the top ten hold 45% to 55%. Sequenced: blood. Receptor source: a woman aged 50 to 65 with Graves' hyperthyroidism.

This clonotype appeared many times. This sequence joins TRBV10-3 and TRBJ2-3; D ambiguous. The CDR3 extends over 14 amino acids. V dropped 2 bases and J dropped 4 bases, with 10 bases sitting between them. Germline V lookup: CDR1 ENHRY, CDR2 SYGVKD. CDR3 DNA sequence: TGTGCCATCAGTGAGGTCCAAGAACCAGATACGCAGTATTTT. Protein: CAISEVQEPDTQYF.

This clonotype was seen at least ten times. The chain joins TRBV30 to TRBJ2-5; TRBD2 might be the D (6 bases). The germline V and J ends were trimmed by 1 base and 4 bases, with 16 bases remaining between them. The CDR3 covers 15 residues. Germline V gene lookup returns CDR1 GTSNPN and CDR2 SVGIG (reference sequence). CDR3 sequence: CAWSETGTAGETQYF. DNA for the CDR3: TGTGCCTGGAGTGAAACCGGGACTGCCGGAGAGACCCAGTACTTC. Combining the CDR3 with reference TRBV30 and TRBJ2-5 gives the whole variable domain SQTIHQWPATLVQPVGSPLSLECTVEGTSNPNLYWYRQAAGRGLQLLFYSVGIGQISSEVPQNLSASRPQDRQFILSSKKLLLSDSGFYLCAWSETGTAGETQYFGPGTRLLVL.

This chain joins TRBV2 and TRBJ2-7; 7 bases agree with TRBD1. The CDR3 loop spans 13 amino acids. Germline trimming cut 6 bases from V and 4 bases from J; bases unmatched to any gene: 6. CDR1 and CDR2 (germline): SNHLY, FYNNEI. DNA of the CDR3: TGTGCCAGCAGGGGACAGCCGCTTTACGAGCAGTACGTC. Its protein is CASRGQPLYEQYV.

This clonotype was counted only a few times. This sequence joins TRBV12-3 or TRBV12-4 and TRBJ1-3; D is unclear. Trimming removed 6 bases at V and 6 bases at J, with 6 bases between. The CDR3 totals 11 residues. CDR3 sequence reads: CASSPENTIYF. CDR3 nucleotide sequence: TGTGCCAGCAGCCCCGAAAACACCATATATTTT.

This clonotype turned up a few times. This chain uses TRBV30 with TRBJ1-2; 8 nucleotides line up with TRBD1. The CDR3 is 16 amino acids. J was trimmed by 3 bases and V by 1 base; bases with no gene match: 10. Germline-derived CDR1 and CDR2 are GTSNPN and SVGIG (reference sequence). CDR3 region: CAWSGSIDRGDYGYTF. The CDR3 DNA is TGTGCCTGGAGTGGTAGTATCGACAGGGGAGACTATGGCTACACCTTC.

This clonotype showed up many times. V is TRBV30 and J is TRBJ1-2; 7 nucleotides line up with TRBD1. V lost 5 bases, J lost 2 bases, and 8 bases stayed unmatched. CDR3 size: 14 residues. Germline lookup yields CDR1 GTSNPN and CDR2 SVGIG (reference sequence). CDR3 DNA sequence: TGTGCCTGGTCCCGGGACAGCCAGAACTATGGCTACACCTTC. Its translation is CAWSRDSQNYGYTF.

This clonotype was seen at least ten times. This sequence joins TRBV2 and TRBJ2-5, with D perhaps matching TRBD2 (5 bases). This CDR3 contains 11 residues. Germline V gives CDR1 SNHLY, CDR2 FYNNEI. V was pared by 8 bases and J by 5 bases, with 9 bases between. The DNA of the CDR3 is TGTGCCAGCGCCAGAGGGGAGACCCAGTACTTC. Its translation is CASARGETQYF. Full variable domain (remainder filled in from reference TRBV2 and TRBJ2-5): EPEVTQTPSHQVTQMGQEVILRCVPISNHLYFYWYRQILGQKVEFLVSFYNNEISEKSEIFDDQFSVERPDGSNFTLKIRSTKLEDSAMYFCASARGETQYFGPGTRLLVL.

This clonotype was observed many times. V is TRBV5-1 and J is TRBJ1-4; 8 bases are shared with TRBD1. CDR1 and CDR2 from the germline V gene are SGHRS and YFSETQ. Trimming cost V 4 bases and J 11 bases; bases outside gene matches: 10. The CDR3 extends over 14 amino acids. This CDR3 is CASSQGQVSPKLFF. CDR3 DNA: TGCGCCAGCAGCCAGGGACAGGTCTCGCCTAAACTGTTTTTT.

This clonotype was seen at least ten times. The V and J genes are TRBV28 and TRBJ2-7, with a weak D call TRBD1 (5 bases). The V gene lost 7 bases and the J gene lost 0 bases, with 22 bases spanning the gap. This CDR3 is 17 amino acids long. The germline CDR1 and CDR2 sequences are MDHEN and SYDVKM. CDR3 residues: CASKGVARTLGSYEQYF. In DNA, the CDR3 is TGTGCCAGCAAAGGGGTCGCTAGGACGCTGGGCTCCTACGAGCAGTACTTC.

This clonotype showed up just a few times. The chain recombines TRBV27 with TRBJ1-4; D is perhaps TRBD1 (5 bases). V shed 5 bases and J shed 4 bases, with 14 bases lying between them. Germline-derived CDR1 and CDR2 are MNHEY and SMNVEV (reference sequence). The CDR3 is 15 residues long. CDR3 region: CASSKLQADNEKLFF. CDR3 nucleotide sequence: TGTGCCAGCAGTAAACTACAGGCTGATAATGAAAAACTGTTTTTT.

The table lists this clonotype with many counts. J is TRBJ2-1 and V is TRBV11-1; D might be TRBD2 (5 bases). The CDR3 loop spans 13 amino acids. Germline lookup yields CDR1 SGHAT and CDR2 FQDESV (reference sequence). Trimming stripped 9 bases from V and 3 bases from J, with 12 bases between. CDR3 region: CASTKTNYNEQFF. CDR3 nucleotides: TGTGCCAGTACAAAGACTAACTACAATGAGCAGTTCTTC.

The chain is built from TRBV7-6 and TRBJ1-6, with 7 bases aligning to TRBD1. V trimming: 5 bases; J trimming: 2 bases; junction bases outside the gene matches: 6. Germline CDR1 is SGHVS and CDR2 is FNYEAQ. This CDR3 comprises 16 residues. The CDR3 DNA reads as TGTGCCAGCAGCCTAAATCAGGGGGCCTATAATTCACCCCTCCACTTT. It specifies CASSLNQGAYNSPLHF.